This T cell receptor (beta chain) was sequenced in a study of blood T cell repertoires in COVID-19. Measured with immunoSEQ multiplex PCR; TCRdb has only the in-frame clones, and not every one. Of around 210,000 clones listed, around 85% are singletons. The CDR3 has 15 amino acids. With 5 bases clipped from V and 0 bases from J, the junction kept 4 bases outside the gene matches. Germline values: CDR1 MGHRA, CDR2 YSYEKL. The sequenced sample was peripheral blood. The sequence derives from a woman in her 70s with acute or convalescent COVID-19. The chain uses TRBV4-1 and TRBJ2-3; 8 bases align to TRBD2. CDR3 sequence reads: CASSAREGSTDTQYF. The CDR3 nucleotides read TGCGCCAGCAGCGCACGGGAGGGTAGCACAGATACGCAGTATTTT.